This T cell receptor (beta chain) was observed in a study of identical twins. Regarding the study as a whole: Invariant populations such as MAIT and iNKT cells could partly muddle zero-insertion analyses. Twins' surplus sharing was weaker for beta out-of-frame sequences.

Comments on this clonotype: Its target is unknown.

V was shortened by 0 bases and J by 4 bases, with 12 bases between the two germline ends. Germline V gene lookup returns CDR1 SGHRS and CDR2 YFSETQ. The CDR3 loop spans 15 amino acids. The donors were all healthy and Caucasian. Using its own MiXCR run on the 5' RACE reads, TCRdb lists one record per CDR3 protein. Of 1.5 million to 2 million distinct CDR3 sequences in the sample, less than 35% were seen once. Sequencing was performed on cord blood. This TCR derives from a newborn girl in good health. This rearrangement joins TRBV5-1 to TRBJ2-3; no firm D call. The CDR3 DNA reads TGCGCCAGCAGCTTGGCGTCAGTGAGGTCAGATACGCAGTATTTT. It yields the protein CASSLASVRSDTQYF.